The T cell receptor (beta chain) described here comes from a study of cytomegalovirus exposure and HLA in healthy donors. Study-level points and caveats: Later analysis revealed greater clonal expansion in HLA-associated TCR beta chains than in equally common others.

Germline values: CDR1 KGHSH, CDR2 LQKENI. Trimming took 5 bases from V and 3 from J; bases not matched to a gene: 2. The CDR3 totals 13 residues. Regarding this clone: Antigen specificity is unknown.

A multiplex PCR was run with 60 Vbeta primers and 13 Jbeta primers. Profiled with immunoSEQ multiplex PCR; TCRdb holds only in-frame clones, not every one. Of 90,000 to 120,000 clones listed, around 77% are singletons. V gene TRBV18 combines with J gene TRBJ2-7; 9 positions agree with TRBD1. The sequenced material came from PBMCs. This clonotype originated in a male donor in good health and CMV-seronegative. The CDR3 bases are TGTGCCAGCTCAGAGGACAGGGGCTACGAGCAGTACTTC. This translates into CASSEDRGYEQYF.